This TCR beta chain was observed in a study of shared T cell receptors in the human thymus. The length of the CDR3 is 15 residues. V lost 6 bases to trimming and J lost 7 bases; unmatched junction nucleotides: 9. CDR1 is MDHEN and CDR2 is SYDVKM in the germline V gene. Turning to this clone: The sample carries other DNA sequences with the same CDR3.

The assay was immunoSEQ multiplex PCR, and TCRdb's table has in-frame clones only and misses some. The sample includes about 660,000 clones, around 87% seen only once; the top ten take roughly 0.0089%. The data also belong to a second study, concerning human thymus T cells. This second study says: Surgeons resected thymus tissue during corrective heart surgery. Within thymic and blood repertoires, V and J gene usage appeared to be biased. What related research reported was that thymic repertoires overlapped highly among unrelated individuals.

The sample taken for sequencing was thymocytes. The J gene is TRBJ1-6, the V gene TRBV28; 7 bases agree with TRBD1. The sequence was collected from a boy less than two years old with a congenital heart defect. The CDR3 loop reads CASSPPGQPNSPLHF. The CDR3 DNA reads TGTGCCAGCAGCCCCCCGGGACAGCCCAATTCACCCCTCCACTTT.